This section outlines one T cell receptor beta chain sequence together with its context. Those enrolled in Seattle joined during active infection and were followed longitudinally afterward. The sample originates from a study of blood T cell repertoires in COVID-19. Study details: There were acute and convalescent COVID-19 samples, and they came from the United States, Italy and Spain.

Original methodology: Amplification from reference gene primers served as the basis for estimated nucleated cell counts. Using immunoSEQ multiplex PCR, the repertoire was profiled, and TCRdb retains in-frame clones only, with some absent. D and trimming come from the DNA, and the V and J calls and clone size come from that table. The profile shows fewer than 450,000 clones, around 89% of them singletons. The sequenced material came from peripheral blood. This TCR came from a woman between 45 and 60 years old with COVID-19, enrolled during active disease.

Written as DNA, the CDR3 is TGTGCCACCAGCATAGGACAGGGAAGAGGCTACACCTTC. Amino acids: CATSIGQGRGYTF. The chain couples TRBV15 to TRBJ1-2, with 8 bases identical to TRBD1. The V gene's germline CDR1 is LNHNV and CDR2 YYDKDF (reference sequence). The trim removed 4 bases at V and 8 bases at J, leaving 6 bases unmatched. This CDR3 is 13 amino acids long.